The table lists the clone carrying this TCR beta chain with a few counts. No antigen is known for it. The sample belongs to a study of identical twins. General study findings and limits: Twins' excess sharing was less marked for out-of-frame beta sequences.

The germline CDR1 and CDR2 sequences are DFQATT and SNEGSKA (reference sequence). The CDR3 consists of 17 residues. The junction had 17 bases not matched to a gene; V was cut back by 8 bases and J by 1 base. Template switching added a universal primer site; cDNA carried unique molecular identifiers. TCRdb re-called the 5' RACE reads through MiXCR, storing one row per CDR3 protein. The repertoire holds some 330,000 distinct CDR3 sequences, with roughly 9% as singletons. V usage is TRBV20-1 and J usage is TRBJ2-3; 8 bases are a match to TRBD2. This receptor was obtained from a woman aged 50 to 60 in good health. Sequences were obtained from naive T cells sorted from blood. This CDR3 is CSTTFSGTRRGTDTQYF. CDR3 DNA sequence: TGCAGTACCACTTTTTCCGGGACTAGGCGAGGCACAGATACGCAGTATTTT.